The sample holds a few counts of the clone carrying this TCR beta chain. The antigen is undetermined. CDR1 is MDHEN, CDR2 SYDVKM, per germline. There are 18 residues in the CDR3. V was pared by 4 bases and J by 3 bases, with 11 bases of the junction left unmatched. The source of the sample is a study of cytomegalovirus exposure and HLA in healthy donors. Study results and limitations: In vitro testing confirmed a few CMV-associated chains as specific for CMV antigens.

At sampling all donors were nominally healthy, likely with unrecorded immune exposures. Primers for the PCR totalled 60 Vbeta and 13 Jbeta. This table comes from immunoSEQ multiplex PCR, and its TCRdb copy is limited to in-frame clones, with some not included. Altogether more than 85,000 clones are present, approximately 80% being singletons, with the ten largest covering approximately 5.6%. J is TRBJ2-3 and V is TRBV28; TRBD2 agrees at 12 bases. Sequencing was done on a sample of PBMCs. The receptor comes from a male donor in good health and CMV-seronegative. CDR3 sequence reads: CASSSIPLLAGGTDTQYF. In DNA form, the CDR3 reads TGTGCCAGCAGTTCGATCCCTCTACTAGCGGGAGGAACAGATACGCAGTATTTT. Combining the CDR3 with reference TRBV28 and TRBJ2-3 gives the whole variable domain DVKVTQSSRYLVKRTGEKVFLECVQDMDHENMFWYRQDPGLGLRLIYFSYDVKMKEKGDIPEGYSVSREKKERFSLILESASTNQTSMYLCASSSIPLLAGGTDTQYFGPGTRLTVL.